This TCR beta chain was obtained from a study of cytomegalovirus exposure and HLA in healthy donors. Across the whole study: Of all 360 or so donors who were genotyped, roughly 83% belonged to the Caucasian-associated ancestry cluster.

PCR used 60 Vbeta primers and 13 Jbeta primers. How the authors handled the data: An analysis that came later counted tens of millions of unique TCR beta chains, 10 million to 11 million shared. Assay: immunoSEQ multiplex PCR; the TCRdb copy retains only in-frame clones and omits some. The V and J calls and clone size come from that table; D and trimming were worked out from the DNA. The sample carries some 130,000 clones, 77% recorded once. Study-level points and caveats: Excluded were some V segments that proved indistinguishable, including TRBV6-2 and TRBV6-3. About 87% or about 30% of the time was how often most TCR beta V segments were productive, according to an earlier analysis.

This clone was counted between two and nine times. The antigen remains unidentified. The germline CDR1 and CDR2 sequences are MNHEY and SMNVEV (reference sequence). The CDR3 runs to 15 residues. Between the trimmed V and J ends, which lost 4 bases and 13 bases, there was a span of 20 bases. The receptor's source is a male donor in good health and CMV-seropositive. Sequencing was performed on PBMCs. The genes are TRBV27 and TRBJ1-6; D remains ambiguous. CDR3 nucleotides: TGTGCCAGCAGTTCGGACCGGGAGGCAGCCGCCCCCCTCCACTTT. Its protein product is CASSSDREAAAPLHF.